Below, 9 T cell receptor beta chains from the same sample are listed, as sequenced in a study of shared clonotypes between healthy human individuals. The table came from immunoSEQ multiplex PCR; TCRdb's copy has only in-frame clones and leaves some out. This sample yields roughly 2 million clones, of which about 95% are seen a single time; 0.9% to 1.4% belongs to the top ten. CD45RO-negative, CCR7-positively selected cells formed the naive CD8 fraction, excluding terminally differentiated effector memory CD45RA+ cells. The source material was naive CD8+ T cells sorted from blood. These receptors all stem from a young man in good health.

V and J are TRBV13 and TRBJ2-1; D remains ambiguous. The V and J ends lost 4 bases and 7 bases respectively, with 8 bases between them. Germline V gene sequence: CDR1 PRHDT, CDR2 FYEKMQ (reference sequence). The CDR3 is made up of 12 amino acids. CDR3 in DNA: TGTGCCAGCAGCTCAGACGGGAATGAGCAGTTCTTC. Translation gives CASSSDGNEQFF.

This chain links TRBV4-3 with TRBJ2-7; TRBD2 agrees at 8 bases. The CDR3 length is 17 residues. Germline V gives CDR1 LGHNA, CDR2 YSLEER. V gave up 0 bases and J gave up 5 bases; unmatched junction bases: 12. The CDR3 nucleotides read TGCGCCAGCAGCCAAGAGGGAGGAGCGGGAGTTACCCACGAGCAGTACTTC. Amino acids: CASSQEGGAGVTHEQYF.

The chain employs TRBV28 and TRBJ2-1, with 8 bases that match TRBD1. This CDR3 is 16 amino acids long. Germline CDR1 reads MDHEN; CDR2 reads SYDVKM. The junction had 12 bases not matched to a gene; V was cut back by 6 bases and J by 5 bases. CDR3 protein: CASSTWTGKTHNEQFF. In nucleotides, the CDR3 is TGTGCCAGCAGCACCTGGACAGGGAAGACTCACAATGAGCAGTTCTTC.

This clone was seen a single time. The rearrangement links TRBV21-1 to TRBJ2-7. TRBV21-1 is a recognized pseudogene. The CDR3 extends over 10 amino acids. CDR3 nucleotides: TGTGCCAGCAGCCCGAACGAGCAGTACTTC. This encodes CASSPNEQYF.

The chain couples TRBV6-1 to TRBJ2-3, with D possibly being TRBD1 (6 bases). Germline values: CDR1 MNHNS, CDR2 SASEGT. The CDR3 sequence is 16 residues long. The ends were cut back, 1 base at V and 4 bases at J, with 15 bases in the middle. Written as DNA, the CDR3 is TGTGCCAGCAGTGAAGGAAGGGGGTGGACCCCAGATACGCAGTATTTT. It is translated as CASSEGRGWTPDTQYF.

The rearrangement uses TRBV19 and TRBJ1-2; the match to TRBD1 covers 7 bases. This CDR3 has 15 residues. In germline, CDR1 is LNHDA, CDR2 SQIVND (reference sequence). The ends lost 4 bases at V and 4 bases at J; junction bases unmatched: 9. The CDR3 spells CASSTSDRAPYGYTF. CDR3 DNA: TGTGCCAGTAGTACCTCCGACAGGGCCCCCTATGGCTACACCTTC.

The V and J genes are TRBV30 and TRBJ2-3, with D hard to call. V was shortened by 1 base and J by 2 bases, with 7 bases between the two germline ends. CDR1 GTSNPN and CDR2 SVGIG come from the germline V gene (reference sequence). The CDR3 extends over 13 amino acids. For the CDR3, the DNA is TGTGCCTGGAGTGGGGTGCTCACAGATACGCAGTATTTT. This gives the protein CAWSGVLTDTQYF. Full variable domain (missing parts from reference TRBV30 and TRBJ2-3): SQTIHQWPATLVQPVGSPLSLECTVEGTSNPNLYWYRQAAGRGLQLLFYSVGIGQISSEVPQNLSASRPQDRQFILSSKKLLLSDSGFYLCAWSGVLTDTQYFGPGTRLTVL.

This chain uses TRBV10-3 with TRBJ2-3, with 10 bases fitting TRBD2. Per germline, CDR1 ENHRY and CDR2 SYGVKD. The CDR3 is 16 residues long. Germline trimming cut 5 bases from V and 4 bases from J; bases unmatched to any gene: 9. The CDR3 region has the DNA TGTGCCATCAGTACCCCCCTAGCGGGAGTTGCAGATACGCAGTATTTT. As protein: CAISTPLAGVADTQYF.

The chain has TRBV13 and TRBJ2-1, with 11 bases aligning to TRBD2. In germline, CDR1 is PRHDT, CDR2 FYEKMQ (reference sequence). This CDR3 spans 15 amino acids. The V segment lost 0 bases and the J segment 5 bases; nucleotides outside the gene matches: 0. This CDR3 is CASSLGGLADNEQFF. CDR3 DNA: TGTGCCAGCAGCTTAGGGGGACTAGCGGACAATGAGCAGTTCTTC.